One and the same sample provided the 27 T cell receptor beta chains below, sequenced in a study of blood T cell repertoires in COVID-19. Here immunoSEQ multiplex PCR was the method, and the copy in TCRdb shows in-frame clones only, minus some. The top ten clones hold more than 4% of a sample with roughly 250,000 clones, 70% to 90% of them seen once. Material for sequencing was peripheral blood. The origin of the receptors is a man aged 50 to 59 with acute or convalescent COVID-19.

The J gene is TRBJ2-7, the V gene TRBV30; TRBD2 might be the D (5 bases). Per the germline V gene, CDR1 is GTSNPN and CDR2 is SVGIG (reference sequence). The CDR3 spans 11 residues. Trimming took 3 bases from V and 7 from J, leaving 10 bases between them. The CDR3 loop reads CAWRGAREQYF. CDR3 sequence (DNA): TGTGCCTGGAGGGGAGCGCGGGAGCAGTACTTC.

The J gene is TRBJ2-6, the V gene TRBV10-3; TRBD1 agrees at 9 bases. Per germline, CDR1 ENHRY and CDR2 SYGVKD. This CDR3 spans 14 amino acids. With 9 bases clipped from V and 2 bases from J, the junction kept 2 bases outside the gene matches. The CDR3: CAIGQGTGANVLTF. CDR3 nucleotides: TGTGCCATAGGACAGGGGACTGGGGCCAACGTCCTGACTTTC.

The V gene is TRBV28, the J gene TRBJ1-1; 8 bases are shared with TRBD1. Germline lookup yields CDR1 MDHEN and CDR2 SYDVKM. The CDR3 loop spans 12 amino acids. The J segment lost 8 bases and the V segment lost 6 bases, leaving 5 bases of the junction unmatched. CDR3 nucleotides: TGTGCCAGCAGGTCAGGGGGCACGGAAGCTTTCTTT. This gives the protein CASRSGGTEAFF.

The J gene is TRBJ2-1, the V gene TRBV7-9; D unclear. CDR3 length equals 16 residues. Looked up from germline, CDR1 is SEHNR and CDR2 is FQNEAQ (reference sequence). Trimming cost V 4 bases and J 2 bases, with 15 bases left between them. DNA for the CDR3: TGTGCCAGCAGCTCCCCCTTAAGCCCTACCTACAATGAGCAGTTCTTC. It specifies CASSSPLSPTYNEQFF.

The chain joins TRBV3-1 (or the pseudogene TRBV3-2) to TRBJ1-3; D gene ambiguous. This CDR3 has 14 amino acids. The V end lost 2 bases, the J end lost 4 bases, and 9 bases lay between the germline ends. Germline-derived CDR1 and CDR2 are LGHDT and YNNKEL (reference sequence). The CDR3 loop reads CASSQPGFGNTIYF. DNA of the CDR3: TGTGCCAGCAGCCAACCGGGGTTCGGAAACACCATATATTTT.

The CDR3 DNA reads as TGTGCCAGCAACCCCGGGAGGGAGGTTGAGAACACCATATATTTT. As protein: CASNPGREVENTIYF. This chain connects TRBV6-5 to TRBJ1-3; D remains ambiguous. The ends were cut back, 7 bases at V and 7 bases at J, with 20 bases in the middle. The CDR3 is 15 amino acids. Germline values: CDR1 MNHEY, CDR2 SVGAGI.

The chain is built from TRBV24-1 and TRBJ2-1, with TRBD2 identical over 8 bases. Germline loops: CDR1 KGHDR, CDR2 SFDVKD. Trimming at V came to 7 bases and at J to 5 bases, leaving 9 bases not matched to a gene. This CDR3 region has 15 residues. This CDR3 is CATSYTGTRDNEQFF. For the CDR3, the DNA is TGTGCCACCAGCTATACCGGGACTAGAGACAATGAGCAGTTCTTC.

The chain has TRBV18 and TRBJ2-7; 11 positions match TRBD1. V shed 5 bases and J 5 bases; nucleotides not matched to a gene: 11. Germline CDR1 and CDR2: KGHSH and LQKENI. The CDR3 length is 16 residues. CDR3: CASSVYRTGGYDEQYF. The CDR3 nucleotides read TGTGCCAGCTCAGTATACCGGACAGGGGGCTACGACGAGCAGTACTTC.

V gene TRBV27 combines with J gene TRBJ2-7, with D unresolved. V lost 5 bases and J lost 3, with 14 bases in between. Germline CDR1 and CDR2: MNHEY and SMNVEV (reference sequence). The CDR3 consists of 14 residues. CDR3 loop: CASSPKFTHYEQYF. The CDR3 bases are TGTGCCAGCAGTCCGAAGTTCACTCACTACGAGCAGTACTTC.

The J gene is TRBJ1-1, the V gene TRBV2; D ambiguous. The CDR3 loop spans 14 amino acids. Trimming cost V 7 bases and J 6 bases, with 18 bases left between them. Germline V lookup: CDR1 SNHLY, CDR2 FYNNEI. Written as DNA, the CDR3 is TGTGCCAGCAAGATGGGCGAGGGTAGCGCTGAAGCTTTCTTT. As protein: CASKMGEGSAEAFF.

This clone was seen only once. The chain links TRBV9 to TRBJ2-7; D unclear. Germline V CDR1 and CDR2: SGDLS, YYNGEE. The CDR3 totals 15 residues. Deletions cut 0 bases from V and 3 bases from J, with 13 bases between. The CDR3: CASSVATAPVYEQYF. The CDR3 DNA sequence: TGTGCCAGCAGCGTAGCTACAGCTCCCGTCTACGAGCAGTACTTC.

This sequence joins TRBV7-8 and TRBJ2-1; possible D gene TRBD1, 6 bases. V was pared by 1 base and J by 3 bases, with 10 bases between. The CDR3 has 15 amino acids. Germline CDR1 and CDR2: SGHVS and FQNEAQ. DNA of the CDR3: TGTGCCAGCAGCTTAGGTCGGGACAACTACAATGAGCAGTTCTTC. It specifies CASSLGRDNYNEQFF.

The chain carries TRBV24-1 and TRBJ2-1, with 10 bases aligning to TRBD2. The CDR3 is made up of 15 amino acids. V was clipped by 1 base and J by 6 bases; unmatched bases: 2. Germline V gene lookup returns CDR1 KGHDR and CDR2 SFDVKD. The CDR3 DNA follows: TGTGCCACCAGTGATTTTACTAGCGGGGCCAATGAGCAGTTCTTC. Encoded protein: CATSDFTSGANEQFF.

The chain recombines TRBV18 with TRBJ1-3; tentatively, D is TRBD1 (5 bases). Per germline, CDR1 KGHSH and CDR2 LQKENI. The CDR3 covers 16 residues. Deletions cut 4 bases from V and 7 bases from J, with 20 bases between. CDR3 in DNA: TGTGCCAGCTCACTTCGCTCGGGGGAACTCGGGAACACCATATATTTT. Protein sequence: CASSLRSGELGNTIYF.

The chain links TRBV28 to TRBJ2-7; 8 bases match TRBD1. This CDR3 is built from 13 residues. With 6 bases clipped from V and 4 bases from J, the junction kept 5 bases outside the gene matches. The germline V gene has CDR1 MDHEN and CDR2 SYDVKM. DNA for the CDR3: TGTGCCAGCAGGGGGACAGGCGTTTACGAGCAGTACTTC. Translating gives CASRGTGVYEQYF. Filled out from reference TRBV28 and TRBJ2-7, the complete variable domain reads DVKVTQSSRYLVKRTGEKVFLECVQDMDHENMFWYRQDPGLGLRLIYFSYDVKMKEKGDIPEGYSVSREKKERFSLILESASTNQTSMYLCASRGTGVYEQYFGPGTRLTVT.

The chain recombines TRBV11-2 with TRBJ2-2, with unresolved D. The CDR3 extends over 12 amino acids. Trimming shortened V by 5 bases and J by 6 bases, and 7 bases separated the two germline ends. Looked up from germline, CDR1 is SGHAT and CDR2 is FQNNGV. The CDR3 spells CASSPPAGELFF. For the CDR3, the DNA is TGTGCCAGCAGCCCCCCGGCCGGGGAGCTGTTTTTT.

Turning to this clone: The same CDR3 also results from other DNA sequences found in this sample. The chain has TRBV6-5 and TRBJ2-1; D is possibly TRBD1 (6 bases). CDR1 is MNHEY, CDR2 SVGAGI, per germline. The CDR3 totals 14 residues. V lost 2 bases and J 4 bases, leaving 9 bases between the germline ends. CDR3 nucleotide sequence: TGTGCCAGCAGTTACGGGGGCTTGTACAATGAGCAGTTCTTC. As protein: CASSYGGLYNEQFF.

This clone was seen only once. This sample includes further DNA sequences coding for the same CDR3. The J gene is TRBJ2-7, the V gene TRBV20-1; TRBD2 is a possible D gene (6 bases). Germline V gene data show CDR1 as DFQATT and CDR2 as SNEGSKA (reference sequence). V lost 3 bases to trimming and J lost 4 bases, with 7 bases between them. CDR3 size: 11 residues. CDR3 amino acids: CSARGGYEQYF. For the CDR3, the DNA is TGCAGTGCTAGGGGGGGTTACGAGCAGTACTTC.

The gene calls are TRBV4-1 and TRBJ1-1, with D uncertain. The ends were cut back, 1 base at V and 1 base at J, with 7 bases in the middle. The CDR3 runs to 14 residues. Germline V gene data show CDR1 as MGHRA and CDR2 as YSYEKL. The CDR3 sequence: CASSQGRENTEAFF. The CDR3 DNA follows: TGCGCCAGCAGCCAAGGCCGGGAGAACACTGAAGCTTTCTTT.

The J gene is TRBJ2-3, the V gene TRBV10-3; possibly TRBD2 for D (6 bases). There are 16 residues in the CDR3. V lost 0 bases and J lost 1, with 11 bases in between. CDR1 and CDR2 from the germline V gene are ENHRY and SYGVKD. The CDR3 loop reads CAISESWSGGTDTQYF. The CDR3 coding sequence is TGTGCCATCAGTGAGTCGTGGTCGGGGGGCACAGATACGCAGTATTTT.

DNA for the CDR3: TGTGCCAGCAGTCCCCCCCAGCGGAGCACAGATACGCAGTATTTT. Amino acids: CASSPPQRSTDTQYF. The chain employs TRBV7-9 and TRBJ2-3; weak D call: TRBD2 (5 bases). The CDR3 has 15 amino acids. V was cut by 6 bases and J by 0 bases, with 13 bases left in between. CDR1 and CDR2 (germline): SEHNR, FQNEAQ (reference sequence).

This chain joins TRBV12-5 and TRBJ2-3; 7 bases fit TRBD2. The trim removed 6 bases at V and 2 bases at J, leaving 11 bases unmatched. This CDR3 is built from 16 residues. Germline V CDR1 and CDR2: LGHNT, FRNRAP. The DNA for the CDR3 is TGTGCTAGTGGCTTCCCCCGGGACTACCACACAGATACGCAGTATTTT. This encodes CASGFPRDYHTDTQYF.

V and J are TRBV25-1 and TRBJ2-7; 7 nucleotides match TRBD2. The CDR3 is 14 amino acids. V lost 2 bases, J lost 7 bases, and 8 bases stayed unmatched. Looked up from germline, CDR1 is MGHDK and CDR2 is SYGVNS. The CDR3 coding sequence is TGTGCCAGCAGTGAAGGGTGGACGCGGGGGGAGCAGTACTTC. Translated, it gives CASSEGWTRGEQYF.

The chain has TRBV28 and TRBJ2-7; 10 nucleotides match TRBD2. Trimming removed 8 bases from V and 2 bases from J; junction bases left unmatched: 6. Germline CDR1 and CDR2: MDHEN and SYDVKM. The CDR3 totals 14 residues. The CDR3 nucleotides read TGTGCCAGCGACAGAGCGGGAGGGCCCTACGAGCAGTACTTC. It codes for CASDRAGGPYEQYF.

The chain has TRBV7-3 and TRBJ1-2; D is ambiguous. Germline values: CDR1 SGHTA, CDR2 FQGTGA. V dropped 5 bases and J dropped 5 bases, with 24 bases sitting between them. This CDR3 has 17 amino acids. For the CDR3, the DNA is TGTGCCAGCAGCCTCGTAAATTGGGCGGATCCGGGGTATGGCTACACCTTC. Its protein is CASSLVNWADPGYGYTF.

This chain uses TRBV14 with TRBJ1-4; 10 bases agree with TRBD1. J was trimmed by 7 bases and V by 3 bases; bases with no gene match: 2. CDR1 is SGHDN and CDR2 is FVKESK in the germline V gene. The CDR3 spans 14 residues. CDR3 region: CASSQTGGGEKLFF. The DNA of the CDR3 is TGTGCCAGCAGCCAGACAGGGGGCGGTGAAAAACTGTTTTTT.

V and J are TRBV19 and TRBJ2-3; D perhaps matches TRBD1 (6 bases). V shed 5 bases and J shed 4 bases, with 10 bases lying between them. Germline V gene data show CDR1 as LNHDA and CDR2 as SQIVND (reference sequence). The CDR3 runs to 13 residues. The CDR3 DNA reads TGTGCCAGTAGTGGGGGCCTAGCAGATACGCAGTATTTT. Translating it yields CASSGGLADTQYF.